What follows is one T cell receptor (beta chain) and its context. It lacks a known antigen. No much larger clone exists at a distance of one base, and base qualities are not known. What the time point label conveys for this sample: cells obtained before transplantation from donor or recipient. CD3+CD4+ and CD3+CD8+ populations were FACS-sorted from unstimulated pre-transplant donor and recipient cells taken from spleen or lymph nodes. The data were obtained in a study of graft-versus-host responses after intestinal transplantation (dated by TCRdb to the early 2020s). Background for the entire study: The transplants that recipients got were multivisceral, liver-intestinal, or isolated intestinal. All recipients received anti-thymocyte globulin induction followed by maintenance tacrolimus and steroids for approximately 3 years. After intestinal transplantation, graft-versus-host and host-versus-graft alloreactive T cell clones in the graft, circulation and bone marrow were tracked using bulk TCR-beta CDR3 sequencing. To identify alloreactive clones, pre-transplant mixed lymphocyte reaction products were sequenced and then compared with unstimulated pre-transplant donor and recipient T cells. Of the approximately 25 intestinal transplant recipients enrolled in the cohort, one of whom was a retransplant, 3 patients without pretransplant specimens were excluded. Donor T cell macrochimerism was defined as a peak of at least 4% donor T cells among recipient peripheral blood mononuclear cells. Rather than going through the commercial service, samples from a few later patients were sequenced in-house on an Illumina MiSeq and processed with MiXCR. Paper-wide results and their limitations: Peak levels of circulating GvH clones were associated with declines in HvG clones early after transplant. GvH clones were detected in recipient bone marrow, and some of these GvH clones were observed earlier in ileal mucosa or blood, consistent with an intestinal mucosal origin. Patients with donor T cell macrochimerism had high GvH to HvG T cell clonal ratios in their allografts. The conclusions were limited by the relatively low number and heterogeneity of the intestinal transplant patients.

Its CDR3 holds 14 amino acids, cysteine through phenylalanine. Here the CDR3 DNA is all that survives: 42 bases in frame from base 1. Sequences SGHRS (CDR1) and YFSETQ (CDR2) are obtained from the germline V gene. Trimming at the junction amounts to 2 bases on V and 0 bases on J, and the germline ends lie 8 bases apart. Libraries were made using the immunoSEQ multiplex PCR assay. In most patients, genomic DNA was isolated using the Qiagen DNeasy Blood and Tissue Kit and sent frozen to Adaptive Biotechnologies for TCR sequencing. For most patients, high-throughput TCR-beta CDR3 sequencing of genomic DNA was performed by Adaptive Biotechnologies. On the study's bioinformatics: TCR sequencing data for approximately 19 patients were retrieved from Adaptive's ImmunoSEQ software; a few other patients were processed with MiXCR and VDJtools. CD4 versus CD8 sorting errors were corrected by removing sequences found in both subsets at a frequency ratio below 5:1. CDR3 nucleotide sequences shared by donor and recipient were removed because the origin of these sequences could not be assigned. To count as alloreactive, a clone needed at least 2-fold expansion over unstimulated cells and a minimum CFSE-low frequency of 0.002% (template counts) or 0.001% (read counts). Mappable clones were those detected in sequenced pre-transplant spleen, lymph node, or MLR CFSE-low populations of the donor or recipient. The cumulative frequency of alloreactive clones was calculated as a percentage of all sequences, weighted by copy number. TCRdb limited this immuneACCESS table to in-frame rearrangements with V and J called. A share of clones is missing; checked studies link under half to unresolved V genes, and the rest is unexplained. V, J and clone size are those of that table, while D and trimming were read from the DNA. The sample yields about 88,000 clones; approximately 89% were counted once. 0.3% to 0.45% of the sample goes to the ten largest clones.

The sequence joins TRBV5-1 to TRBJ1-2; the D segment could be TRBD1, given 5 matching bases. The TCR originated in a human donor who was the organ donor for an intestinal transplant. Here the sequenced sample was unstimulated CD4+ T cells sorted from spleen or lymph node cells, taken before transplant. CDR3 sequence: CASSFRQPNYGYTF. The DNA sequence follows: TGCGCCAGCAGCTTCCGACAGCCTAACTATGGCTACACCTTC.